The rows below give T cell receptor beta chains drawn from one sample of a study of blood T cell repertoires in COVID-19. The table came from immunoSEQ multiplex PCR; TCRdb's copy has only in-frame clones and leaves some out. The sample yields about half a million clones, 88% seen once. Sample: PBMCs or T cells enriched from blood (not recorded which). The receptors here all came from a woman aged 55-69 years who had recovered from COVID-19. The CDR3 runs from the conserved cysteine through the conserved F or W. The order of the fields is V gene, D gene, J gene, clone size, CDR3 DNA, CDR3 protein. D genes are given only for firm matches. The size entry is marked missing in some rows and otherwise reads once, few, many or a size class.

TRBV7-9	TRBD1	TRBJ1-6	NA	TGTGCCAGCAGCTTAGGGGGACAGGGGAATTCACCCCTCCACTTT	CASSLGGQGNSPLHF
TRBV18	TRBD1	TRBJ1-2	NA	TGTGCCAGCTCACCTAGGGGACAGGGAGACGATGGCTACACCTTC	CASSPRGQGDDGYTF
TRBV10-1	TRBD1	TRBJ1-6	NA	TGCGCCAGCAGCCCGGGACAGGGGAGTAGTTCACCCCTCCACTTT	CASSPGQGSSSPLHF
TRBV10-2	NA	TRBJ2-5	NA	TGCGCCAGCAGTGACAGGACAGCACAAGAGACCCAGTACTTC	CASSDRTAQETQYF
TRBV25-1	NA	TRBJ1-2	NA	TGTGCCAGCAGGTCCCCGGCGGAGGGGAACTATGGCTACACCTTC	CASRSPAEGNYGYTF
TRBV7-7	NA	TRBJ2-3	NA	TGTGCTAGCAGCCCGACAGGAGACATCGCAGATACGCAGTATTTT	CASSPTGDIADTQYF
TRBV10-3	NA	TRBJ2-7	NA	TGTGCCATCAGCGGAGGCACCCTAAGCCCCTATGAGCAGTACTTC	CAISGGTLSPYEQYF
TRBV15	NA	TRBJ1-4	NA	TGTGCCACCAGCAGAGATTCAGGGCAGAAACTGTTTTTT	CATSRDSGQKLFF
TRBV15	TRBD1	TRBJ2-7	NA	TGTGCCACCAGCAGGATAGTAGGGGACAGGGCCTACGAGCAGTACTTC	CATSRIVGDRAYEQYF
TRBV11-3	NA	TRBJ2-1	few	TGTGCCAGCAGCTTTGGCTCAGGCTTCCTGAATGAGCAGTTCTTC	CASSFGSGFLNEQFF
TRBV5-1	TRBD2	TRBJ2-3	once	TGCGCCAGCAGCCATACCGGGACTAGCGGGGTCACAGATACGCAGTATTTT	CASSHTGTSGVTDTQYF
TRBV19	TRBD1	TRBJ2-3	NA	TGTGCCAGTAGTACCGGACAGGGAACTACAGATACGCAGTATTTT	CASSTGQGTTDTQYF
TRBV5-5	TRBD1	TRBJ1-2	NA	TGTGCCAGCAGCCTGCTGCCGGCCGGGACAGGGGGCTATGGCTACACCTTC	CASSLLPAGTGGYGYTF
TRBV11-2	TRBD1	TRBJ1-1	NA	TGTGCCAGCAGCTACGGACAGGGAAAAGCTTTCTTT	CASSYGQGKAFF
TRBV2	NA	TRBJ1-1	NA	TGTGCCAGCAGTCAGCAGGGCTCGAACACTGAAGCTTTCTTT	CASSQQGSNTEAFF
TRBV9	NA	TRBJ1-5	NA	TGTGCCAGCAGCGTAGGGGGAGGGCCTCAGCCCCAGCATTTT	CASSVGGGPQPQHF
TRBV5-6	NA	TRBJ2-2	NA	TGTGCCAGCAGCTTTCGTTCCCCAGGGAACACCGGGGAGCTGTTTTTT	CASSFRSPGNTGELFF
TRBV4-1	TRBD1	TRBJ2-1	NA	TGCGCCAGCAGCTGGGACAGCCGAAGCTCCTACAATGAGCAGTTCTTC	CASSWDSRSSYNEQFF
TRBV5-1	NA	TRBJ1-3	NA	TGCGCCAGCAGCCAGTCCTCTGGAAACACCATATATTTT	CASSQSSGNTIYF
TRBV3-1/TRBV3-2	NA	TRBJ1-1	once	TGTGCCAGCAGCCAAGCTTGGGGAGGGAACACTGAAGCTTTCTTT	CASSQAWGGNTEAFF